This TCR beta chain was recovered during a study of beta chain features in type 1 diabetes. Whole-study findings and limits: Researchers cautioned that cDNA sequencing could over-represent cells with high TCR expression. TCRB CDR3 length was moderately but significantly reduced in all four CD4+ subsets of Type 1 diabetes patients. Unsettled here was the matter of whether HLA type influences TCRB rearrangement.

This clone was recorded a few times. Its target is unknown. Every donor had blood drawn once into heparin, approximately 120 mL on average. All of the isolated RNA was reverse transcribed, so expressed TCRB transcripts were sequenced. The data were produced by immunoSEQ multiplex PCR, yet TCRdb's version contains in-frame clones alone and is incomplete. The table records hundreds of thousands of clones, about a sixth of them present only once. Input material: naive CD4+ T cells from blood. The source is a young woman in good health.

CDR3 in amino acids: CASSFDRGLRASGANVLTF. DNA of the CDR3: TGTGCCAGCAGCTTTGACAGGGGCCTTCGGGCCTCTGGGGCCAACGTCCTGACTTTC. This chain joins TRBV5-4 and TRBJ2-6, with TRBD1 identical over 8 bases. The trim removed 2 bases at V and 0 bases at J, leaving 10 bases unmatched. The CDR3 is 19 residues long. Germline-derived CDR1 and CDR2 are SGHNT and YYREEE (reference sequence).